The 18 T cell receptor beta chains below come from one sample, sequenced in a study of control samples from healthy donors and cancer patients. Assay used: immunoSEQ multiplex PCR; TCRdb lists only in-frame clones, some missing. The sample consists of 120,000 to 150,000 clones, approximately 92% of them appearing once. The sample was blood. All receptors come from a man younger than 40 in good health.

The rearrangement uses TRBV7-3 and TRBJ2-1; 9 nucleotides match TRBD2. The CDR3 totals 17 residues. The trim removed 2 bases at V and 8 bases at J, leaving 13 bases unmatched. From germline, CDR1 is SGHTA and CDR2 FQGTGA. CDR3 DNA: TGTGCCAGCAGCTTAGTCCCAGCGGGAGGCTCCACGGATGAGCAGTTCTTC. Translation: CASSLVPAGGSTDEQFF.

The chain links TRBV6-5 to TRBJ2-5, with D possibly matching TRBD1 (5 bases). Trimming took off 7 bases at V and 5 bases at J, with 11 bases between the two ends. The CDR3 length is 12 residues. Germline V gene data show CDR1 as MNHEY and CDR2 as SVGAGI. In DNA, the CDR3 is TGTGCCAGCAAACAGGCTGGGGAGACCCAGTACTTC. Its protein is CASKQAGETQYF.

This chain connects TRBV30 to TRBJ1-6; 7 positions agree with TRBD1. The length of the CDR3 is 17 residues. Germline lookup yields CDR1 GTSNPN and CDR2 SVGIG (reference sequence). With V trimmed by 1 base and J by 9 bases, 15 bases remained unmatched. The chain's CDR3 is CAWSAWTGIIGISPLHF. The CDR3 DNA reads TGTGCCTGGAGTGCCTGGACAGGAATAATAGGGATTTCACCCCTCCACTTT.

This chain links TRBV15 with TRBJ1-5; no clear D. Deletions cut 1 base from V and 10 bases from J, with 8 bases between. The CDR3 covers 12 residues. Germline CDR1 reads LNHNV; CDR2 reads YYDKDF (reference sequence). The CDR3 spells CATSRGRGPQHF. The CDR3 DNA reads as TGTGCCACCAGCAGAGGGCGAGGTCCCCAGCATTTT.

The rearrangement uses TRBV28 and TRBJ1-2; no clear D. Germline V gives CDR1 MDHEN, CDR2 SYDVKM. V was clipped by 3 bases and J by 4 bases, with 12 bases between them. The CDR3 sequence is 14 residues long. The CDR3 DNA sequence: TGTGCCAGCAGTTTTTTTGGGCTGCCCTATGGCTACACCTTC. This encodes CASSFFGLPYGYTF.

The chain joins TRBV5-8 to TRBJ1-1, with D possibly matching TRBD1 (6 bases). CDR1 and CDR2 from the germline V gene are SGHTS and YDEGEE. V lost 4 bases to trimming and J lost 3 bases, with 19 bases between them. The CDR3 has 16 amino acids. CDR3 sequence: CASSRGPAGSDTEAFF. DNA for the CDR3: TGTGCCAGCAGCCGGGGGCCAGCCGGGTCTGACACTGAAGCTTTCTTT. Together with reference TRBV5-8 and TRBJ1-1, the CDR3 gives the full variable domain: EAGVTQSPTHLIKTRGQQATLRCSPISGHTSVYWYQQALGLGLQFLLWYDEGEERNRGNFPPRFSGRQFPNYSSELNVNALELEDSALYLCASSRGPAGSDTEAFFGQGTRLTVV.

This clone was counted once. V gene TRBV9 combines with J gene TRBJ1-2, with 8 bases aligning to TRBD1. Germline values: CDR1 SGDLS, CDR2 YYNGEE. CDR3 size: 14 residues. Germline trimming cut 3 bases from V and 7 bases from J; bases unmatched to any gene: 8. Here the CDR3 DNA reads TGTGCCAGCAGCGCGGACCCAGGGACAGGTGGCTACACCTTC. Translating it yields CASSADPGTGGYTF.

CDR3 residues: CASSQERGAGYNEQFF. Here the CDR3 DNA reads TGTGCCAGCAGCCAAGAAAGGGGTGCGGGGTACAATGAGCAGTTCTTC. This chain links TRBV3-1 (or the pseudogene TRBV3-2) with TRBJ2-1; a possible D gene is TRBD2 (6 bases). Germline CDR1 reads LGHDT; CDR2 reads YNNKEL (reference sequence). Trimming pared 0 bases from V and 4 bases from J, leaving 13 bases between. This CDR3 contains 16 residues.

Comment on this clone: The CDR3 ends on some other residue instead of the conserved phenylalanine or tryptophan, so this is likely a read error. The DNA is left out, because the CDR3 cannot be placed on it with certainty; the CDR3 is given as TCRdb lists it. The chain couples TRBV30 to TRBJ1-2; the table's D call, TRBD1, was not checked against the DNA. The CDR3 spans 13 residues, counting both ends. CDR1 GTSNPN and CDR2 SVGIG come from the germline V gene (reference sequence). The chain's CDR3 is CAWSPGTGGFQVP.

Notes on this clone: This specimen includes other DNA sequences encoding the same CDR3. J is TRBJ1-2 and V is TRBV12-5, with TRBD1 matching 8 bases. V lost 6 bases to trimming and J lost 8 bases; unmatched junction nucleotides: 11. The CDR3 has 14 amino acids. Looked up from germline, CDR1 is LGHNT and CDR2 is FRNRAP. CDR3 sequence: CASGPTGQGGGYTF. CDR3 nucleotide sequence: TGTGCTAGTGGCCCCACCGGACAGGGAGGAGGCTACACCTTC.

V and J are TRBV11-1 and TRBJ2-6, with D hard to call. Germline assignment: CDR1 SGHAT and CDR2 FQDESV (reference sequence). The CDR3 length is 15 residues. The V end lost 5 bases, the J end lost 0 bases, and 8 bases lay between the germline ends. As DNA, the CDR3 is TGTGCCAGCAGCCCTCGGATCTCTGGGGCCAACGTCCTGACTTTC. As protein: CASSPRISGANVLTF.

The genes are TRBV30 and TRBJ2-7; 9 bases fit TRBD2. Germline CDR1 is GTSNPN and CDR2 is SVGIG (reference sequence). The junction had 9 bases not matched to a gene; V was cut back by 2 bases and J by 1 base. The CDR3 consists of 16 residues. The CDR3 region is CAWSKGLALDSYEQYF. The CDR3, as DNA: TGTGCCTGGAGTAAGGGACTAGCCCTCGATTCCTACGAGCAGTACTTC.

V is TRBV11-1 and J is TRBJ2-7; D is possibly TRBD1 (5 bases). V was shortened by 0 bases and J by 3 bases, with 9 bases between the two germline ends. The CDR3 has 14 residues. Looked up from germline, CDR1 is SGHAT and CDR2 is FQDESV (reference sequence). The CDR3 loop is CASSLAGQGYEQYF. CDR3 DNA: TGTGCCAGCAGCTTAGCGGGTCAGGGCTACGAGCAGTACTTC.

V gene TRBV10-3 combines with J gene TRBJ1-2; tentatively, D is TRBD1 (5 bases). Germline CDR1 ENHRY, CDR2 SYGVKD. V dropped 2 bases and J dropped 1 base, with 14 bases sitting between them. The CDR3 runs 16 residues. CDR3 in DNA: TGTGCCATCAGTGAGGGGGTCAGACAGATTAACTATGGCTACACCTTC. It translates to CAISEGVRQINYGYTF.

J is TRBJ1-4 and V is TRBV7-2; TRBD1 matches at 9 bases. The CDR3 length is 15 residues. V trimming: 4 bases; J trimming: 5 bases; junction bases outside the gene matches: 5. Per the germline V gene, CDR1 is SGHTA and CDR2 is FQGNSA. CDR3 protein: CASSSTGTGNEKLFF. CDR3 DNA sequence: TGTGCCAGCAGCTCGACCGGGACAGGGAATGAAAAACTGTTTTTT.

The CDR3 DNA reads as TGTGCACCCGTGGCAGGGGAAATTAGGTATGGCTACACCTTC. Its translation is CAPVAGEIRYGYTF. This chain connects TRBV21-1 to TRBJ1-2; TRBD1 is the table's D call, not checked against the DNA. TRBV21-1 has pseudogene status. This CDR3 has 14 residues.

This clone rates as large (0.1 to 1%). The V call is TRBV28, the J call TRBJ2-7; tentatively, D is TRBD2 (7 bases). Trimming pared 5 bases from V and 3 bases from J, leaving 20 bases between. In germline, CDR1 is MDHEN, CDR2 SYDVKM. There are 16 residues in the CDR3. CDR3 nucleotides: TGTGCCAGCAGTCACGAGGCGGGGGCTTCTCGCTACGAGCAGTACTTC. Protein: CASSHEAGASRYEQYF.

The chain is built from TRBV28 and TRBJ2-1; 13 bases map to TRBD2. The V segment lost 5 bases and the J segment 6 bases; nucleotides outside the gene matches: 7. The length of the CDR3 is 16 residues. Per germline, CDR1 MDHEN and CDR2 SYDVKM. This CDR3 reads CASSLRTSGGRNEQFF. The CDR3 DNA reads TGTGCCAGCAGTCTCCGGACTAGCGGGGGCCGCAATGAGCAGTTCTTC.